The entry below gives a single TCR beta chain sequence along with its context. Its binding antigen is unknown. The entry originates in a study of CXCR3-negative and CXCR3-positive naive CD8 T cells (dated by TCRdb to about 2019). General notes on the study: Some 130 million TRB reads were obtained in total, roughly 1.5 +/- 0.3 million reads per library. TRBV-TRBJ cluster analysis included naive subsets from several donors and memory cells from 3 donors. The diversity and physicochemical repertoire analyses included approximately ten donors pooled from two independent experiments.

The study at large found these results: TRB CDR3s from CXCR3-positive naive cells showed higher hydrophobicity (lower Kidera factor 4), lower energy, and higher strength and volume indices than CXCR3-negative naive cells. Surface CD5, linked to self-reactivity in mice, was comparable between naive subsets; TCR interaction strength was therefore also inferred from TRB CDR3 physicochemical properties. Within the same donor, TRBV-TRBJ usage looked similar between naive CXCR3-negative and CXCR3-positive cells, but memory cells had distinct patterns. Because CXCR3 expression was partially decreased after cryopreservation, freshly isolated PBMCs were used for most assays. Repertoire diversity was comparably high in both naive subsets but much lower in memory CD8+ T cells.

For every CD8+ T cell subset, around 300,000 cells were flow-sorted straight into RLT lysis buffer, and each subset was sorted in triplicate. To keep memory contaminants out, a stringent definition of naive CD8+ T cells was applied: CD45RO-CCR7+CD27+CD95-. Peripheral blood mononuclear cells were isolated from buffy coats using standard density gradient centrifugation. Naive CXCR3-negative and CXCR3-positive CD8+ T cells were flow-sorted on a FACSAria III. Total RNA was extracted from sorted cells using an RNeasy Mini Kit. Counted from cysteine to phenylalanine, this CDR3 has 15 amino acids. No DNA sequence was recorded. For CDR1 and CDR2, the germline V gene lists SGHVS and FQNEAQ. The instrument given in TCRdb is NextSeq 550. The Human TCR Profiling Kit (MiLaboratory) was used to make UMI-labeled 5' RACE TRB cDNA libraries. cDNA synthesis used the entire amount of extracted RNA, and PCR amplification then used the entire amount of cDNA produced. The libraries were made side by side, with each library going through the same number of PCR cycles. The paper's data handling went like this. With a minimum of two reads required per UMI, MIGEC and MiXCR pulled out about 50,000 +/- 10,000 unique UMI-labeled TRB cDNA molecules from each library. On average, about 40,000 +/- 10,000 functional in-frame TRB CDR3 nucleotide clonotypes lacking stop codons were found per library. Diversity metrics, including normalized Shannon-Wiener and Chao1, were computed in VDJtools after downsampling to 5000 UMI-labeled TRB molecules per sample. For the central five CDR3 residues, VDJtools calculated physicochemical properties weighted by clonotype size, namely interaction energy, strength, volume and Kidera factor 4. The reads were reprocessed in TCRdb, with one entry per CDR3 protein sequence and no accompanying DNA. V and J calls and clone size were set by TCRdb, not the authors. The sample's clone listing holds around 60,000 distinct CDR3 sequences. The leading ten clones occupy under 0.9% of the sample.

The V and J genes are TRBV7-8 and TRBJ1-4; TCRdb proposes TRBD1, but this gene call is untestable without DNA. This clonotype was sampled from a human donor in good health. Some clones in this sample may be carry-over from other donors' samples. Sequenced material: naive CXCR3+ CD8+ T cells from blood. The cell subset or site label, as the study defines it: CD45RO-CCR7+CD27+CD95- naive CD8+ T cells expressing CXCR3 (TNR3+). The CDR3: CASSSRDRVAEKLFF.